The clone carrying this T cell receptor (beta chain) was recorded at least ten times. Its cognate antigen is unknown. V dropped 6 bases and J dropped 1 base, with 12 bases sitting between them. The CDR3 runs to 14 residues. This sample is drawn from a study of blood T cells in healthy people across ages. Points from the study as a whole: Not knowing donor CMV status may have confounded expanded clonotype changes. The study found more naive CD4+ cells and higher diversity in long-lived than aged donors. Getting older went along with TCR beta diversity per million T cells dropping roughly linearly.

Isolation per sample recovered at least 6 million PBMCs. Primed by a sample-barcoded 5' primer and a J-beta primer mix, a second PCR proceeded for roughly 7 to 12 cycles. One entry per CDR3 protein results from TCRdb running MiXCR on the 5' RACE reads. Of roughly 680,000 distinct CDR3 sequences listed, approximately 21% are singletons. The chain carries TRBV12-3 or TRBV12-4 and TRBJ1-1, with D possibly being TRBD1 (6 bases). The TCR was taken from a man aged 70-80 years in good health. Specimen: blood. CDR3 protein: CASSLGQSNTEAFF. In DNA form, the CDR3 reads TGTGCCAGCAGCCTTGGACAGTCGAACACTGAAGCTTTCTTT.